The rows below give T cell receptor beta chains drawn from one sample of a study of cytomegalovirus exposure and HLA in healthy donors. The protocol was immunoSEQ multiplex PCR, while the TCRdb copy is restricted to in-frame clones and leaves out a portion. The sample has approximately 120,000 clones; around 77% are singletons. The sequenced sample consisted of PBMCs. All receptors come from a man in his fifties in good health and CMV-seronegative. The CDR3 runs from the conserved cysteine through the conserved F or W. Fields, in order: clone size, D gene, J gene, V gene, CDR3 DNA, CDR3 protein. A D gene is named only where the DNA matches it firmly. Clone size is shown for a subset of rows, as once, few, many or a class of expanded clone.

few | NA | TRBJ2-7 | TRBV11-2 | TGTGCCAGCAGCTTCGCTAGTACCTACGAGCAGTACTTC | CASSFASTYEQYF
NA | TRBD1 | TRBJ1-3 | TRBV6-5 | TGTGCCAGCAATCCAGGGGGCGCGAAGATTAACACCATATATTTT | CASNPGGAKINTIYF
NA | TRBD2 | TRBJ2-2 | TRBV10-3 | TGTGCCATCAGTGAGATCAGAGCGGGAGGAGCCGGGGAGCTGTTTTTT | CAISEIRAGGAGELFF
NA | NA | TRBJ1-1 | TRBV18 | TGTGCCAGCTCACCACGTTACGGGGTCATGAACACTGAAGCTTTCTTT | CASSPRYGVMNTEAFF
NA | NA | TRBJ1-2 | TRBV9 | TGTGCCAGCAGCCTCCAGGTTTCGAACTATGGCTACACCTTC | CASSLQVSNYGYTF
NA | NA | TRBJ2-7 | TRBV30 | TGTGCCTGGAGTGTGGTGGAGGGGAAGCAGTACTTC | CAWSVVEGKQYF
NA | NA | TRBJ1-1 | TRBV28 | TGTGCCAGCCTTTCCGCGGAACGGGTTGAAGCTTTCTTT | CASLSAERVEAFF
few | NA | TRBJ2-2 | TRBV7-9 | TGTGCCAGCAGCTTGGCAGTGGCCGGGGAGCTGTTTTTT | CASSLAVAGELFF
NA | TRBD1 | TRBJ1-1 | TRBV29-1 | TGCAGCGTTGGACGCAGGGGGAGCACTGAAGCTTTCTTT | CSVGRRGSTEAFF
NA | TRBD2 | TRBJ2-7 | TRBV4-1 | TGCGCCAGCAGCCAAGGGTTGGGGACTAGCGGGGGGGGATACGAGCAGTACTTC | CASSQGLGTSGGGYEQYF
NA | TRBD2 | TRBJ2-4 | TRBV27 | TGTGCCAGCAGACTGGGGGGGGGATTAGGCATTCAGTACTTC | CASRLGGGLGIQYF
NA | NA | TRBJ1-1 | TRBV5-5 | TGTGCCAGCAGCTTCGGGGGGAACACTGAAGCTTTCTTT | CASSFGGNTEAFF
NA | TRBD1 | TRBJ2-7 | TRBV19 | TGTGCCAGTAGTATCGGGACAGGAAGCTCCTACGAGCAGTACTTC | CASSIGTGSSYEQYF
NA | NA | TRBJ2-7 | TRBV5-1 | TGCGCCAGCAGCTTTACAGTCAACTCCTACGAGCAGTACTTC | CASSFTVNSYEQYF
NA | TRBD1 | TRBJ2-3 | TRBV7-9 | TGTGCCAGCAGCTCCGAACAGGGGATTGGCACAGATACGCAGTATTTT | CASSSEQGIGTDTQYF
NA | NA | TRBJ2-7 | TRBV6-1 | TGTGCCAGCAAATCAGGGAGGATTGTATACGAGCAGTACTTC | CASKSGRIVYEQYF
NA | TRBD1 | TRBJ2-7 | TRBV5-4 | TGTGCCAGCAGATCCGGGACAGGGGTCTACGAGCAGTACTTC | CASRSGTGVYEQYF
NA | TRBD2 | TRBJ2-7 | TRBV4-1 | TGCGCCAGCAGCCCTCGACTAGCGGGAGGACGGTCCTACGAGCAGTACTTC | CASSPRLAGGRSYEQYF
NA | TRBD2 | TRBJ2-5 | TRBV29-1 | TGCAGCGTTGAAGGGACTAGCGGGAGTAGCGGGGAGACCCAGTACTTC | CSVEGTSGSSGETQYF
NA | TRBD2 | TRBJ2-1 | TRBV10-3 | TGTGCCATCAGTGAGTCGGGGGGGGCCTACAATGAGCAGTTCTTC | CAISESGGAYNEQFF
NA | NA | TRBJ1-2 | TRBV18 | TGTGCCAGCTCACCGGACTCAAGGGATGGCTACACCTTC | CASSPDSRDGYTF
NA | TRBD1 | TRBJ1-2 | TRBV29-1 | TGCAGCGTTGCGCTAGGACAGGGGGCAGGAGGCTACACCTTC | CSVALGQGAGGYTF
NA | TRBD1 | TRBJ1-1 | TRBV9 | TGTGCCAGCAGCGTAGAAGGGACAGGGGTGGGTGTTTTCTTT | CASSVEGTGVGVFF